This TCR beta chain was captured by sequencing in a study of post-analysis software for immune sequencing data. Study results and caveats: Roughly five TRBV segments were more frequent in patients than controls; TRBV5-6, TRBV5-1 and TRBV20-1 belonged to this group.

TCR beta cDNA libraries had unique molecular identifiers. MiXCR, applied by TCRdb to the PCR reads, yields one record per CDR3 protein. The sample carries 740,000 or so distinct CDR3 sequences, approximately 57% recorded once. Trimming pared 3 bases from V and 0 bases from J, leaving 12 bases between. Germline lookup yields CDR1 SQVTM and CDR2 ANQGSEA. This CDR3 has 14 residues. About this clonotype: The antigen remains undetermined.

The receptor's source is a girl between 5 and 17 years old with multiple sclerosis. Sequenced material: blood. The V gene is TRBV29-1, the J gene TRBJ2-7; perhaps TRBD2 as D (5 bases). CDR3 amino acids: CSVEAAAYSYEQYF. The CDR3, as DNA: TGCAGCGTTGAGGCAGCGGCGTACTCCTACGAGCAGTACTTC.